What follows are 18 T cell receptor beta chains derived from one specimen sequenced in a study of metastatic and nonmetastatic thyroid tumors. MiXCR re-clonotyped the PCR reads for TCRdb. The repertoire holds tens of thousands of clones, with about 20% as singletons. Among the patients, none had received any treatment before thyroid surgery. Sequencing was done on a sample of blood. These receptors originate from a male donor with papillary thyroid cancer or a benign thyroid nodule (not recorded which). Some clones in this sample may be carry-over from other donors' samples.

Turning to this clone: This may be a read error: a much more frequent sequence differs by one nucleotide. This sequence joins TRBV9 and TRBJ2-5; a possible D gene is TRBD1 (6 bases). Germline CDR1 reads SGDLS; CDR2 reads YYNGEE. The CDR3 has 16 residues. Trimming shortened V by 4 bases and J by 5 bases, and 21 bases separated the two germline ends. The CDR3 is CASSTRQWGLYETQYF. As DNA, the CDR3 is TGTGCCAGCAGCACAAGACAGTGGGGGCTCTACGAGACCCAGTACTTC.

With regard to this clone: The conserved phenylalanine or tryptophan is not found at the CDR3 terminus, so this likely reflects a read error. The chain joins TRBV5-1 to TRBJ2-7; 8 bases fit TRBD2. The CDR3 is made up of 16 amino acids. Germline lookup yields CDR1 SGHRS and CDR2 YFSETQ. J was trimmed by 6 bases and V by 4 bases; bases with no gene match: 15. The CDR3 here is CASSRGTSGIFSEQYL. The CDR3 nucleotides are TGCGCCAGCAGCCGAGGGACTAGTGGGATTTTCTCCGAGCAGTACCTC.

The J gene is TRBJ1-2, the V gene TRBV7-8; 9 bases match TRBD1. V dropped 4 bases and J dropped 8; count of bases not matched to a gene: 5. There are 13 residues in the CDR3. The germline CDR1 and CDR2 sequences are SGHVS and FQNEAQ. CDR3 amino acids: CASSYTGGDGYTF. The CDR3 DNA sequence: TGTGCCAGCAGCTATACAGGGGGCGACGGCTACACCTTC. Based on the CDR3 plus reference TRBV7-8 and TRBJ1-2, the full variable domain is GAGVSQSPRYKVAKRGQDVALRCDPISGHVSLFWYQQALGQGPEFLTYFQNEAQLDKSGLPSDRFFAERPEGSVSTLKIQRTQQEDSAVYLCASSYTGGDGYTFGSGTRLTVV.

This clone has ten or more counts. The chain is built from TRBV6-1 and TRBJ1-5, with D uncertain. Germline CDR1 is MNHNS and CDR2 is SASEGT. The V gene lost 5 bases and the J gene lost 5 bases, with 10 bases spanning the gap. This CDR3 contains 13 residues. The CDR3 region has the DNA TGTGCCAGCAGTTCTGGATCTTATCAGCCCCAGCATTTT. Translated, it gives CASSSGSYQPQHF.

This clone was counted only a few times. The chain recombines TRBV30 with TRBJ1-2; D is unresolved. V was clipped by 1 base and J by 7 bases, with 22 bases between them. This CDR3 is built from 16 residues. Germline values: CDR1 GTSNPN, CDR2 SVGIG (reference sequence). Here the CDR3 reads CAWSGVLNGCPCGYTF. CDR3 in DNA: TGTGCCTGGAGTGGTGTATTGAACGGCTGCCCCTGTGGCTACACCTTC.

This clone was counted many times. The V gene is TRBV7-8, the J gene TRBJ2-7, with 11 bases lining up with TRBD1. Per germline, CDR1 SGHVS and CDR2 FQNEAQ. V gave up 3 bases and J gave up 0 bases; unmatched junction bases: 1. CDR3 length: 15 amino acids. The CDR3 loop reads CASSLGTGGSYEQYF. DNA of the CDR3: TGTGCCAGCAGCTTGGGGACAGGGGGCTCCTACGAGCAGTACTTC.

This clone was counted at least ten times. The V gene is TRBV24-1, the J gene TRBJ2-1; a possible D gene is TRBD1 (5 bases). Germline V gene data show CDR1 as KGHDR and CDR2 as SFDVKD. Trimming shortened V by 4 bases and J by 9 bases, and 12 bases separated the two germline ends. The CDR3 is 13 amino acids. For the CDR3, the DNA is TGTGCCACCAGTGACTCAGGGTTTAGTGAGCAGTTCTTC. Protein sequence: CATSDSGFSEQFF.

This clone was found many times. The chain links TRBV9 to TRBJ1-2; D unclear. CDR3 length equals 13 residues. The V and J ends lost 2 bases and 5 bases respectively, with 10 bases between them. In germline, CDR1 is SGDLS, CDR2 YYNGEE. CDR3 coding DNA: TGTGCCAGCAGCGTGGGTCTGAAGTATGGCTACACCTTC. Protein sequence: CASSVGLKYGYTF.

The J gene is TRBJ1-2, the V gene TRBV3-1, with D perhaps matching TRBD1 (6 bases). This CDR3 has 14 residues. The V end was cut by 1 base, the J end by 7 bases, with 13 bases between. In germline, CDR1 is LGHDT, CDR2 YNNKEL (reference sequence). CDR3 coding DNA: TGTGCCAGCAGCCAAGTAACGGGGGCATCTGGCTACACCTTC. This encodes CASSQVTGASGYTF. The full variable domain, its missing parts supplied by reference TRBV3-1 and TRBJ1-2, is DTAVSQTPKYLVTQMGNDKSIKCEQNLGHDTMYWYKQDSKKFLKIMFSYNNKELIINETVPNRFSPKSPDKAHLNLHINSLELGDSAVYFCASSQVTGASGYTFGSGTRLTVV.

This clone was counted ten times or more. CDR3 in amino acids: CASSSERPGELFF. In DNA, the CDR3 is TGTGCCAGCAGTTCAGAGAGGCCCGGGGAGCTGTTTTTT. This chain uses TRBV3-1 with TRBJ2-2; D not certain. The CDR3 consists of 13 residues. The ends were cut back, 6 bases at V and 6 bases at J, with 11 bases in the middle. From germline, CDR1 is LGHDT and CDR2 YNNKEL (reference sequence).

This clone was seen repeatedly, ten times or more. The CDR3 nucleotides are TGTGCCAGCTCACCGAGTGCCCTCTACGAGCAGTACTTC. Residues: CASSPSALYEQYF. This rearrangement joins TRBV18 to TRBJ2-7; D is uncertain. Trimming took off 3 bases at V and 3 bases at J, with 9 bases between the two ends. This CDR3 is 13 amino acids long. Per the germline V gene, CDR1 is KGHSH and CDR2 is LQKENI.

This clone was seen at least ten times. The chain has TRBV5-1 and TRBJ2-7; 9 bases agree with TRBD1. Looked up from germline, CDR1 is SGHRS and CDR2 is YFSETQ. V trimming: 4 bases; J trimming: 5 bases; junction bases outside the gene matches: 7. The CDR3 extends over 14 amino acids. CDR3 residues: CASSARQGGDEQYF. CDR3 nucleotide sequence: TGCGCCAGCAGCGCGAGACAGGGGGGCGACGAGCAGTACTTC.

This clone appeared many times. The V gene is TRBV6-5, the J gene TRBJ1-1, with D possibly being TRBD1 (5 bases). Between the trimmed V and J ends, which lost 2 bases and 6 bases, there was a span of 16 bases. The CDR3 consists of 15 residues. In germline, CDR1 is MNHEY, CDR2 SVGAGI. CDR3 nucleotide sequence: TGTGCCAGCAGTTACGTGAGGGACGGGCTGTCTGAAGCTTTCTTT. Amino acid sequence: CASSYVRDGLSEAFF.

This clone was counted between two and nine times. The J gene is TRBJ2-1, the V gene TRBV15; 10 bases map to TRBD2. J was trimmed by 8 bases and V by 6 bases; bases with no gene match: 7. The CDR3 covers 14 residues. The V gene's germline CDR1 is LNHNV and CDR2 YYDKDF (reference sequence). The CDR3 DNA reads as TGTGCCACCAGGGAGATAGCGGGGGGTGATGAGCAGTTCTTC. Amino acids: CATREIAGGDEQFF.

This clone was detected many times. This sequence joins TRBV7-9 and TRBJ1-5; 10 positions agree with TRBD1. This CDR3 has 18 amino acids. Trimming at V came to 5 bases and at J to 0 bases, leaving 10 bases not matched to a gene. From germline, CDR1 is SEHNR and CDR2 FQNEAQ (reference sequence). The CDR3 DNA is TGTGCCAGCAGCGACCGGGACAGGGGCTTCTATAGCAATCAGCCCCAGCATTTT. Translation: CASSDRDRGFYSNQPQHF.

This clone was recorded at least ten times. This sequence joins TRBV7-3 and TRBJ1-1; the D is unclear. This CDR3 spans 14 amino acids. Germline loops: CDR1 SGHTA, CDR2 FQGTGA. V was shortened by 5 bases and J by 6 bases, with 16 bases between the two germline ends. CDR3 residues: CASSRGQGYPEAFF. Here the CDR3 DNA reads TGTGCCAGCAGCCGAGGCCAAGGGTACCCTGAAGCTTTCTTT.

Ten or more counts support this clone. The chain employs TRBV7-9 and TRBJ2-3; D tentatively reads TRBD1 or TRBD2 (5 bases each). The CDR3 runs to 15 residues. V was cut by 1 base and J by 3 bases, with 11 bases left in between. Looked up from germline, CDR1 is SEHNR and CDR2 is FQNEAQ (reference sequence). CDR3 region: CASSLVRGGTDTQYF. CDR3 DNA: TGTGCCAGCAGCTTAGTGAGGGGCGGAACAGATACGCAGTATTTT.

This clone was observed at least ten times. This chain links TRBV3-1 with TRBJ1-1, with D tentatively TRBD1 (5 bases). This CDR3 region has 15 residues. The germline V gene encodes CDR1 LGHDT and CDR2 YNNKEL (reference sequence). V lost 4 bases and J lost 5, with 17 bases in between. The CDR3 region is CASSPAQGRRTEAFF. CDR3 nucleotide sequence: TGTGCCAGCAGCCCAGCCCAGGGAAGACGGACTGAAGCTTTCTTT.